This T cell receptor beta chain is drawn from a study of blood T cell repertoires in COVID-19. Study background: Specimens from acute and convalescent COVID-19 originated in the United States, Italy and Spain. PBMCs, B-cell-depleted T cells, or T cells provided the cDNA or gDNA that made up the material.

Germline V CDR1 and CDR2: KGHSH, LQKENI. The CDR3 has 14 amino acids. V was clipped by 3 bases and J by 1 base, with 7 bases between them. Sequenced by immunoSEQ multiplex PCR; TCRdb stores in-frame clones only, minus some. The sample lists 190,000 or so clones, around nine tenths seen once, with 2.7% in the top ten. The rearrangement uses TRBV18 and TRBJ2-1, with D tentatively TRBD1 (6 bases). The material sequenced was peripheral blood. This clonotype was sampled from a man aged 35 to 55 with active or convalescent COVID-19. The CDR3 sequence: CASSPDSSYNEQFF. As DNA, the CDR3 is TGTGCCAGCTCACCGGACAGTTCCTACAATGAGCAGTTCTTC.